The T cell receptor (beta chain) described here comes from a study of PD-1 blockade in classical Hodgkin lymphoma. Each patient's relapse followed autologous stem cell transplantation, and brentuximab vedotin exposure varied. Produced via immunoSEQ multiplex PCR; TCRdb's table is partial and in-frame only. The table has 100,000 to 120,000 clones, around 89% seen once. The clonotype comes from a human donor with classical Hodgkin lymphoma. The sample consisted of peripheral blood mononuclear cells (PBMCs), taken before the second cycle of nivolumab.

CDR3 sequence reads: CASSAKTGGNSPLHF. CDR3 nucleotides: TGTGCCAGCAGCGCTAAGACAGGGGGGAATTCACCCCTCCACTTT. The gene calls are TRBV7-6 and TRBJ1-6; 9 bases agree with TRBD1. Germline V gene sequence: CDR1 SGHVS, CDR2 FNYEAQ. This CDR3 contains 15 residues. J lost 7 bases, V lost 5 bases, and 6 bases had no gene match.